This record looks at one T cell receptor (beta chain) sequence and its context. TCRdb's copy holds only in-frame clones and misses some; the assay was immunoSEQ multiplex PCR. The sample carries about 77,000 clones, roughly 90% recorded once. Germline CDR1 and CDR2: SGHKS and YYEKEE (reference sequence). V was clipped by 2 bases and J by 4 bases, with 15 bases between them. The CDR3 loop spans 15 amino acids. This entry is derived from a study of T cell changes during pregnancy in multiple sclerosis. This specimen was peripheral blood, taken before pregnancy. The gene calls are TRBV5-5 and TRBJ1-2; D is uncertain. This receptor was obtained from a female donor with multiple sclerosis, enrolled in a pregnancy study. CDR3 in amino acids: CASSLGQLVPYGYTF. Here the CDR3 DNA reads TGTGCCAGCAGCTTAGGCCAGCTAGTCCCCTATGGCTACACCTTC.